This entry lists 11 T cell receptor beta chains sequenced from one sample in a study of T cell repertoires in cytomegalovirus infection. In TCRdb, the reads were re-called with MiXCR into one record per CDR3 protein. The profile covers approximately 83,000 distinct CDR3 sequences, with about 24% appearing a single time and 50% taken by the ten largest. Their antigens are not known. Sequencing was performed on CD8+ T cells from cultured PBMCs, taken from culture after CMV antigen stimulation. The origin of the receptors is a human donor in good health (CMV status not recorded). Some clones in this sample may be carry-over from other donors' samples.

V usage is TRBV12-3 or TRBV12-4 and J usage is TRBJ2-6, with unresolved D. This CDR3 has 15 amino acids. V lost 8 bases, J lost 1 base, and 12 bases lay in between. CDR3 nucleotides: TGTGCCAGCGTCCAAGGCGGATCTGGGGCCAACGTCCTGACTTTC. This translates into CASVQGGSGANVLTF.

The rearrangement uses TRBV7-9 and TRBJ2-7; 7 nucleotides match TRBD1. Per the germline V gene, CDR1 is SEHNR and CDR2 is FQNEAQ (reference sequence). With 2 bases clipped from V and 4 bases from J, the junction kept 5 bases outside the gene matches. The CDR3 is 14 residues long. In nucleotides, the CDR3 is TGTGCCAGCAGCTTACTGGACAGGCCTTACGAGCAGTACGTC. This codes for CASSLLDRPYEQYV.

The rearrangement links TRBV5-1 to TRBJ2-7; 11 bases line up with TRBD1. This CDR3 comprises 14 residues. V lost 6 bases to trimming and J lost 3 bases; unmatched junction nucleotides: 5. Per germline, CDR1 SGHRS and CDR2 YFSETQ. This chain's CDR3 is CASNQGTGGYEQYF. For the CDR3, the DNA is TGCGCCAGCAACCAAGGGACAGGGGGCTACGAGCAGTACTTC.

This clonotype has a handful of counts. The chain carries TRBV24-1 and TRBJ2-1; D is ambiguous. The CDR3 is 14 amino acids. The germline V gene has CDR1 KGHDR and CDR2 SFDVKD. V lost 0 bases and J lost 8, with 10 bases in between. Written as DNA, the CDR3 is TGTGCCACCAGTGATTTGCAGGCGCAAGATGAGCAGTTCTTC. This sequence encodes CATSDLQAQDEQFF.

On this clonotype: A much larger clonotype is one base distant, so this may be a read error. V usage is TRBV7-9 and J usage is TRBJ2-5, with 7 bases that match TRBD1. The CDR3 contains 15 residues. J lost 4 bases, V lost 4 bases, and 9 bases had no gene match. Germline assignment: CDR1 SEHNR and CDR2 FQNEAQ (reference sequence). This CDR3 is CASSSKTGTRETQYF. Written as DNA, the CDR3 is TGTGCCAGCAGCTCCAAGACAGGGACCCGAGAGACCCAGTACTTC.

The chain has TRBV7-9 and TRBJ2-1, with a possible D match to TRBD1 (7 bases). With 2 bases removed from V and 5 bases from J, the gap between germline ends came to 13 bases. The CDR3 is 15 amino acids. CDR1 and CDR2 (germline): SEHNR, FQNEAQ (reference sequence). In DNA form, the CDR3 reads TGTGCCAGCAGCTTAAGCAGGGGGGTTGACAATGAGCAGTTCTTC. Residues: CASSLSRGVDNEQFF.

The chain links TRBV4-3 to TRBJ2-7; 9 nucleotides match TRBD1. Germline values: CDR1 LGHNA, CDR2 YSLEER. J lost 3 bases, V lost 0 bases, and 9 bases had no gene match. The CDR3 is made up of 17 amino acids. CDR3 residues: CASSQDFGTGFVYEQYF. CDR3 bases: TGCGCCAGCAGCCAAGATTTTGGGACAGGGTTTGTCTACGAGCAGTACTTC.

This clonotype appeared many times. V gene TRBV15 combines with J gene TRBJ1-1; TRBD1 matches at 12 bases. The germline gives CDR1 LNHNV, CDR2 YYDKDF (reference sequence). This CDR3 is built from 15 residues. The J segment lost 1 base and the V segment lost 5 bases, leaving 2 bases of the junction unmatched. CDR3 region: CATSGTGGWNTEAFF. In nucleotides, the CDR3 is TGTGCCACCAGCGGGACAGGGGGCTGGAACACTGAAGCTTTCTTT.

CDR3 nucleotide sequence: TGCGCCAGCAGCCAAGGGTTAGACTTTAGAAACACCATATATTTT. It translates to CASSQGLDFRNTIYF. This chain uses TRBV4-3 with TRBJ1-3; D gene unclear. V lost 1 base and J lost 5, with 12 bases in between. The CDR3 extends over 15 amino acids. Germline-derived CDR1 and CDR2 are LGHNA and YSLEER.

This clonotype was seen many times. V is TRBV6-1 and J is TRBJ1-2, with 7 bases matching TRBD1. V was clipped by 6 bases and J by 4 bases; unmatched bases: 2. Looked up from germline, CDR1 is MNHNS and CDR2 is SASEGT. This CDR3 is 12 amino acids long. The CDR3: CASRQGTYGYTF. The DNA for the CDR3 is TGTGCCAGCAGACAGGGGACCTATGGCTACACCTTC.

This clonotype has ten or more counts. The chain couples TRBV12-3 or TRBV12-4 to TRBJ2-2; tentatively, D is TRBD1 (5 bases). The germline V and J ends were trimmed by 4 bases and 0 bases, with 9 bases remaining between them. The CDR3 contains 15 residues. The CDR3 region has the DNA TGTGCCAGCAGTTCAGGGCCCTCGAACACCGGGGAGCTGTTTTTT. This encodes CASSSGPSNTGELFF.